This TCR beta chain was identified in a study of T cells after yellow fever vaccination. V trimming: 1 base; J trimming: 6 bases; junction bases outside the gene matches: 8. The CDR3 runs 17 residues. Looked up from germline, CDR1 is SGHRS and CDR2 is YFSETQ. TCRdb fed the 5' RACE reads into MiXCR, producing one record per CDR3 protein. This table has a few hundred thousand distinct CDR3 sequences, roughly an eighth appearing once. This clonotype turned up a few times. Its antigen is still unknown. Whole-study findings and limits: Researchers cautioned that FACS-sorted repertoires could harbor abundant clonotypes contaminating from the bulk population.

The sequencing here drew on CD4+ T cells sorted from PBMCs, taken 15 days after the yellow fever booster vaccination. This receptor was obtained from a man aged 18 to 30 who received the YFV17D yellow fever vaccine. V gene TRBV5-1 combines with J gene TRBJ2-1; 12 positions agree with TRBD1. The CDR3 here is CASSLTGTGGALNEQFF. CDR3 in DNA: TGCGCCAGCAGCTTGACCGGGACAGGGGGCGCCCTCAATGAGCAGTTCTTC.